One sample yielded the 8 T cell receptor beta chains listed below, sequenced in a study of shared clonotypes between healthy human individuals. The table came from immunoSEQ multiplex PCR; TCRdb's copy has only in-frame clones and leaves some out. The repertoire holds about half a million clones, with less than 85% as singletons. Sequenced: PBMCs. These TCRs come from a woman aged 40 to 55 in good health. Some clones in this sample may be carry-over from other donors' samples.

This clone has only a few counts. This chain joins TRBV5-4 and TRBJ2-1; perhaps TRBD1 as D (5 bases). The CDR3 extends over 14 amino acids. V lost 7 bases, J lost 2 bases, and 13 bases lay in between. CDR1 SGHNT and CDR2 YYREEE come from the germline V gene (reference sequence). Here the CDR3 reads CASLRDRTYNEQFF. The CDR3 DNA reads as TGTGCCAGCCTCCGAGACAGAACCTACAATGAGCAGTTCTTC. Looking up the rest from reference TRBV5-4 and TRBJ2-1 gives the full variable domain: ETGVTQSPTHLIKTRGQQVTLRCSSQSGHNTVSWYQQALGQGPQFIFQYYREEENGRGNFPPRFSGLQFPNYSSELNVNALELDDSALYLCASLRDRTYNEQFFGPGTRLTVL.

V usage is TRBV4-3 and J usage is TRBJ2-3, with D perhaps TRBD2 (5 bases). Germline V lookup: CDR1 LGHNA, CDR2 YSLEER. Trimming took off 0 bases at V and 4 bases at J, with 8 bases between the two ends. The CDR3 is 14 amino acids. The CDR3 DNA sequence: TGCGCCAGCAGCCAAGATCGGGGATCAGATACGCAGTATTTT. This codes for CASSQDRGSDTQYF.

The V gene is TRBV4-3, the J gene TRBJ2-2; D gene uncertain. Trimming stripped 1 base from V and 1 base from J, with 13 bases between. The CDR3 runs 17 residues. Germline CDR1 is LGHNA and CDR2 is YSLEER. The CDR3 sequence: CASSQGPGRKNTGELFF. The DNA of the CDR3 is TGCGCCAGCAGCCAAGGCCCCGGGCGGAAGAACACCGGGGAGCTGTTTTTT.

The chain uses TRBV6-1 and TRBJ2-4, with D perhaps TRBD1 (6 bases). Trimming shortened V by 2 bases and J by 7 bases, and 12 bases separated the two germline ends. The germline CDR1 and CDR2 sequences are MNHNS and SASEGT. This CDR3 is built from 14 residues. CDR3 nucleotides: TGTGCCAGCAGTGAAAACAGGGTGGGGAACATTCAGTACTTC. Translated, it gives CASSENRVGNIQYF.

This clone was seen just once. The chain links TRBV6-5 to TRBJ2-7; 11 bases line up with TRBD2. The CDR3 sequence is 15 residues long. Trimming cost V 2 bases and J 4 bases; bases outside gene matches: 4. The germline V gene has CDR1 MNHEY and CDR2 SVGAGI. CDR3 bases: TGTGCCAGCAGTTACCAGTCTAGCGGGAGGTACGAGCAGTACTTC. Translation gives CASSYQSSGRYEQYF.

V gene TRBV29-1 combines with J gene TRBJ2-1; D might be TRBD2 (5 bases). The CDR3 contains 11 residues. Germline V gene data show CDR1 as SQVTM and CDR2 as ANQGSEA. V dropped 7 bases and J dropped 9 bases, with 13 bases sitting between them. The CDR3 loop is CSALEALEQFF. CDR3 bases: TGCAGCGCCTTGGAGGCGCTTGAGCAGTTCTTC.

The rearrangement links TRBV18 to TRBJ2-1; TRBD1 is a possible D gene (5 bases). CDR1 and CDR2 (germline): KGHSH, LQKENI. The V end lost 2 bases, the J end lost 5 bases, and 13 bases lay between the germline ends. This CDR3 comprises 15 residues. The CDR3 spells CASSPGQGVHNEQFF. The CDR3 DNA sequence: TGTGCCAGCTCACCAGGCCAGGGTGTACACAATGAGCAGTTCTTC.

This clone appeared a single time. The chain is built from TRBV19 and TRBJ2-7, with 11 bases that match TRBD2. The CDR3 extends over 15 amino acids. Germline CDR1 is LNHDA and CDR2 is SQIVND (reference sequence). V trimming: 3 bases; J trimming: 7 bases; junction bases outside the gene matches: 8. DNA for the CDR3: TGTGCCAGTAGTATCCGATTAGCGGGAGGGGAAGAGCAGTACTTC. Translation gives CASSIRLAGGEEQYF.